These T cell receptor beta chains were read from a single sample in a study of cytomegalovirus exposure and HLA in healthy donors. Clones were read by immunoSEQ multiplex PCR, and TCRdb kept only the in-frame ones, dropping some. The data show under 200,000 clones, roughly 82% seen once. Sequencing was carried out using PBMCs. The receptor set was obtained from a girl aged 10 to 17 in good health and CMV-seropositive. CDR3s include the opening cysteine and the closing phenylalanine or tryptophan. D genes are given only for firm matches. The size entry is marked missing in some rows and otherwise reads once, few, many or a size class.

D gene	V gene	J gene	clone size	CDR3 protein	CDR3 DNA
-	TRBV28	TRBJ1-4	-	CASSSPGLNEKLFF	TGTGCCAGCAGTTCTCCGGGACTGAATGAAAAACTGTTTTTT
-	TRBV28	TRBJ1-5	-	CASTLTENQPQHF	TGTGCCAGCACCCTGACAGAAAACCAGCCCCAGCATTTT
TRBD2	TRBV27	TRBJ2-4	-	CASSSGLAGDADIQYF	TGTGCCAGCAGTTCCGGACTAGCGGGGGACGCGGACATTCAGTACTTC
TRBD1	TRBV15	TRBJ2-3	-	CATSREGAQGQGMADTQYF	TGTGCCACCAGCAGAGAGGGGGCCCAAGGACAGGGAATGGCAGATACGCAGTATTTT
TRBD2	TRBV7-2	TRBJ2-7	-	CASSDRTSGYGEQYF	TGTGCCAGCAGCGACCGGACTAGCGGTTACGGCGAGCAGTACTTC
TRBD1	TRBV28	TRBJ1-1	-	CASSLSDRVNTEAFF	TGTGCCAGCAGTTTATCGGACAGGGTTAACACTGAAGCTTTCTTT
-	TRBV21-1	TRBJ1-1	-	CASSKRSTQPRDRVNIAEAFF	TGTGCCAGCAGCAAAAGGAGCACCCAACCCCGGGACAGGGTGAATATCGCTGAAGCTTTCTTT
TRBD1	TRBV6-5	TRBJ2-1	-	CASSWDRGTNNEQFF	TGTGCCAGCAGTTGGGACAGGGGGACGAACAATGAGCAGTTCTTC
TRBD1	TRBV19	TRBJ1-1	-	CANNTGATEAFF	TGTGCCAATAACACAGGGGCAACTGAAGCTTTCTTT
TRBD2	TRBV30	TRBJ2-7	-	CAWSPGLAGDEQYF	TGTGCCTGGTCTCCGGGACTAGCGGGAGACGAGCAGTACTTC
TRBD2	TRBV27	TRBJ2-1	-	CASSSFRAGGTHNEQFF	TGTGCCAGCAGTTCCTTTAGAGCGGGGGGGACCCACAATGAGCAGTTCTTC
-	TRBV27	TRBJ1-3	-	CASSLGGTGNTIYF	TGTGCCAGCAGTTTGGGGGGGACGGGAAACACCATATATTTT
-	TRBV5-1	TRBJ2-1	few	CASVLGTEQFF	TGCGCCAGCGTGCTCGGGACAGAGCAGTTCTTC
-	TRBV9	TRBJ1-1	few	CASSSRLLNTEAFF	TGTGCCAGCAGCTCCCGGTTACTGAACACTGAAGCTTTCTTT
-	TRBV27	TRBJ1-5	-	CASSFPSQPQHF	TGTGCCAGCAGTTTCCCCAGTCAGCCCCAGCATTTT
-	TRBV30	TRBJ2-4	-	CAWTFPGMTKNIQYF	TGTGCCTGGACCTTTCCAGGGATGACCAAAAACATTCAGTACTTC
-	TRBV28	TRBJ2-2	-	CASSGKQGRTGELFF	TGTGCCAGCAGTGGTAAACAGGGGAGGACCGGGGAGCTGTTTTTT
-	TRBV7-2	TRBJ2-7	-	CASSPRLLTEQYF	TGTGCCAGCAGCCCCCGACTTCTCACCGAGCAGTACTTC
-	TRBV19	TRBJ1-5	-	CASTEEGGRQPQHF	TGTGCCAGTACGGAAGAGGGGGGGCGGCAGCCCCAGCATTTT
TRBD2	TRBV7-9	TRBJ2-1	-	CASSPSGSSYNEQFF	TGTGCCAGCAGCCCCAGCGGGAGCTCCTACAATGAGCAGTTCTTC
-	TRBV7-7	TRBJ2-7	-	CASSKSLTYEQYF	TGTGCTAGCAGCAAGAGCCTAACCTACGAGCAGTACTTC
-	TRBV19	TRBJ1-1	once	CASNPPPGSTLGEAFF	TGTGCCAGTAACCCCCCCCCGGGGTCCACCCTCGGTGAAGCTTTCTTT
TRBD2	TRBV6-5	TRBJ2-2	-	CASSVAGVNTGELFF	TGTGCCAGCAGCGTAGCGGGGGTGAACACCGGGGAGCTGTTTTTT
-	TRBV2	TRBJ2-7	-	CARQGTSYEQYF	TGTGCCAGACAGGGTACTTCATACGAGCAGTACTTC
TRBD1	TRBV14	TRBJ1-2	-	CASSQDTRTGVYGYTF	TGTGCCAGCAGCCAAGATACTAGGACAGGGGTCTATGGCTACACCTTC